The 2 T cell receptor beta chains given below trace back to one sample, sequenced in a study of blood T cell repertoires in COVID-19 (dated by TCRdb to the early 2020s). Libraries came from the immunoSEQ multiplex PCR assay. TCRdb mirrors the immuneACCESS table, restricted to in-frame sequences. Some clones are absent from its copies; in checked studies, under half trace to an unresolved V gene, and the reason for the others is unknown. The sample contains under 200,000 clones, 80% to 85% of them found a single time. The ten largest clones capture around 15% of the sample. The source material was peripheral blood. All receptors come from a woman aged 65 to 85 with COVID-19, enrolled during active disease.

The chain's CDR3 is CASSLGGYNSPLHF. In DNA, the CDR3 is TGTGCCAGCAGCTTGGGAGGTTATAATTCACCCCTCCACTTT. The chain links TRBV5-5 to TRBJ1-6; D remains unclear. CDR1 is SGHKS, CDR2 YYEKEE, per germline (reference sequence). V gave up 0 bases and J gave up 4 bases, with 5 bases separating them. CDR3 length: 14 amino acids.

CDR3 sequence: CASRELGGQNTEAFF. The CDR3 nucleotides read TGTGCCAGCAGAGAACTCGGCGGGCAGAACACTGAAGCTTTCTTT. The rearrangement joins TRBV28 to TRBJ1-1; D is ambiguous. The CDR3 totals 15 residues. The V gene lost 6 bases and the J gene lost 1 base, with 15 bases spanning the gap. The germline gives CDR1 MDHEN, CDR2 SYDVKM.